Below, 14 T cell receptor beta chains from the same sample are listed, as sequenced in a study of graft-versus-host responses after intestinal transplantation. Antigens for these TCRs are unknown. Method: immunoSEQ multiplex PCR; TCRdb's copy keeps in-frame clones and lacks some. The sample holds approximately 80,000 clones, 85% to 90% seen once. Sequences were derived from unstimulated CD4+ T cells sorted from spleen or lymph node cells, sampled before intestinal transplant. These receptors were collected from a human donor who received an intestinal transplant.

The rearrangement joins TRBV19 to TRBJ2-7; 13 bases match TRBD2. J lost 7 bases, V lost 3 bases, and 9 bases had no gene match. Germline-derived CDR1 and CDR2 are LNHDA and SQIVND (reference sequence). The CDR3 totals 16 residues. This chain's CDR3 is CASSISGTSGMGEQYF. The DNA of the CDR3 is TGTGCCAGTAGTATCTCCGGGACTAGCGGGATGGGGGAGCAGTACTTC.

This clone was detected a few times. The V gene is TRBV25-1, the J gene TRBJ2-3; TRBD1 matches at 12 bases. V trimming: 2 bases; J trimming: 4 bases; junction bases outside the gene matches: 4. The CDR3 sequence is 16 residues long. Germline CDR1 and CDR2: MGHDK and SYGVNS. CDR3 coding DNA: TGTGCCAGCAGTGAAGGGACAGGGGGCCTTGCAGATACGCAGTATTTT. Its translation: CASSEGTGGLADTQYF. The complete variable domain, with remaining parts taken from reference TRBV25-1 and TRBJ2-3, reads EADIYQTPRYLVIGTGKKITLECSQTMGHDKMYWYQQDPGMELHLIHYSYGVNSTEKGDLSSESTVSRIRTEHFPLTLESARPSHTSQYLCASSEGTGGLADTQYFGPGTRLTVL.

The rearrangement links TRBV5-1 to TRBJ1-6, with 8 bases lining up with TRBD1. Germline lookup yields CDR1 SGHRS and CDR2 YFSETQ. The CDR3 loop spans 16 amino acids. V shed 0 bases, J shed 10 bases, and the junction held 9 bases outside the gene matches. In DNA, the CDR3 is TGCGCCAGCAGCTTGGCCGGGACAGGCTATTTGTCACCCCTCCACTTT. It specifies CASSLAGTGYLSPLHF.

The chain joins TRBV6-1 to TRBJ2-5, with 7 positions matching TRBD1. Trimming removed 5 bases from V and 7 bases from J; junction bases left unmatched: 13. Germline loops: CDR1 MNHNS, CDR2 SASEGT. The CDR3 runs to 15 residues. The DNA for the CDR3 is TGTGCCAGCAGTAGCCGACAGGGCCACGACGGGACCCAGTACTTC. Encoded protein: CASSSRQGHDGTQYF.

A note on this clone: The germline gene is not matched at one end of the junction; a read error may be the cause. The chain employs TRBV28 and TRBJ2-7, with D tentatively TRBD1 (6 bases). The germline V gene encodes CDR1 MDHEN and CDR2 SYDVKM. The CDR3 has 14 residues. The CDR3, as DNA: TGTGCCAGCAGCCCCCAGGGGCCCGGACAGTCCGATGACTTC. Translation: CASSPQGPGQSDDF. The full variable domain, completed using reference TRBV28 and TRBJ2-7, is DVKVTQSSRYLVKRTGEKVFLECVQDMDHENMFWYRQDPGLGLRLIYFSYDVKMKEKGDIPEGYSVSREKKERFSLILESASTNQTSMYLCASSPQGPGQSDDFGPGTRLTVT.

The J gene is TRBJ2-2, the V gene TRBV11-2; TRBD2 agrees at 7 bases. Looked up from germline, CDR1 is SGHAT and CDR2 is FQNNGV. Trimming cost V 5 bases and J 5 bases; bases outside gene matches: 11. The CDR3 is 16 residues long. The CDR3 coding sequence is TGTGCCAGCAGCCCTTCTCTAGCGGAGAGGACCGGGGAGCTGTTTTTT. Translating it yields CASSPSLAERTGELFF. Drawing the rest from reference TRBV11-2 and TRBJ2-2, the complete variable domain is EAGVAQSPRYKIIEKRQSVAFWCNPISGHATLYWYQQILGQGPKLLIQFQNNGVVDDSQLPKDRFSAERLKGVDSTLKIQPAKLEDSAVYLCASSPSLAERTGELFFGEGSRLTVL.

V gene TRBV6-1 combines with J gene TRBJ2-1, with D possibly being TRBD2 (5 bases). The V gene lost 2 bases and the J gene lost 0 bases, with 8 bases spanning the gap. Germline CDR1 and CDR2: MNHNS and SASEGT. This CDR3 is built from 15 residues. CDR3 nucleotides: TGTGCCAGCAGTGAATTGAGCGGCTCCTACAATGAGCAGTTCTTC. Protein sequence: CASSELSGSYNEQFF.

The CDR3 sequence: CASSPGVDGYTF. The CDR3 DNA follows: TGTGCCAGCAGCCCAGGGGTTGATGGCTACACCTTC. The J gene is TRBJ1-2, the V gene TRBV28; D might be TRBD1 (6 bases). This CDR3 is 12 amino acids long. The V and J ends lost 6 bases and 6 bases respectively, with 11 bases between them. From germline, CDR1 is MDHEN and CDR2 SYDVKM.

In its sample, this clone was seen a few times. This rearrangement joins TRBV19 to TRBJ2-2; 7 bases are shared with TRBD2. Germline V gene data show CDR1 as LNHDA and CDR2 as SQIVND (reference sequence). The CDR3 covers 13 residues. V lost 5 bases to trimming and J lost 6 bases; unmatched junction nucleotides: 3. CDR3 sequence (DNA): TGTGCCAGTAGTGATCTAGCGGCCGGGGAGCTGTTTTTT. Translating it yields CASSDLAAGELFF.

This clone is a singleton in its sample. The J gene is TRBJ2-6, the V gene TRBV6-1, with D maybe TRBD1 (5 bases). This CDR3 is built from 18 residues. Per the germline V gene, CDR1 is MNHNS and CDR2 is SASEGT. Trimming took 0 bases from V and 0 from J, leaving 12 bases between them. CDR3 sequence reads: CASSEASRAISGANVLTF. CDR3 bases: TGTGCCAGCAGTGAAGCCTCCAGGGCCATCTCTGGGGCCAACGTCCTGACTTTC.

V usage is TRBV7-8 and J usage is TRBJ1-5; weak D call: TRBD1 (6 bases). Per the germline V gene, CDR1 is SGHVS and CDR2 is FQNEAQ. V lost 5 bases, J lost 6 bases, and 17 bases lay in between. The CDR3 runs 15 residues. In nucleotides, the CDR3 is TGTGCCAGCAGCCTTAGGATAGGGGGGGGTCAGCCCCAGCATTTT. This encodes CASSLRIGGGQPQHF.

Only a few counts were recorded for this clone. The chain's CDR3 is CASSLYRGGELFF. Written as DNA, the CDR3 is TGTGCCAGCAGTTTATACCGGGGCGGGGAGCTGTTTTTT. The chain uses TRBV27 and TRBJ2-2; D possibly corresponds to TRBD2 (5 bases). With 1 base removed from V and 7 bases from J, the gap between germline ends came to 7 bases. The germline CDR1 and CDR2 sequences are MNHEY and SMNVEV (reference sequence). The CDR3 is 13 residues long.

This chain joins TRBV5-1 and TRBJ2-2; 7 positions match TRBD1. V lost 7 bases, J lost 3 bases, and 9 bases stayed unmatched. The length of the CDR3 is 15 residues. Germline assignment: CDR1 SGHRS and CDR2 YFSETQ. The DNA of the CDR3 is TGCGCCAGCCGCCAGGGGGACCCCTACACCGGGGAGCTGTTTTTT. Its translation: CASRQGDPYTGELFF.

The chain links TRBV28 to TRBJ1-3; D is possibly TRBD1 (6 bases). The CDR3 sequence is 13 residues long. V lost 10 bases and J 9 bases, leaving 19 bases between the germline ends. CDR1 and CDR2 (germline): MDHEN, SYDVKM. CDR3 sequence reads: CATSQGPPATIYF. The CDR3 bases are TGTGCCACCTCACAGGGACCCCCGGCCACCATATATTTT.